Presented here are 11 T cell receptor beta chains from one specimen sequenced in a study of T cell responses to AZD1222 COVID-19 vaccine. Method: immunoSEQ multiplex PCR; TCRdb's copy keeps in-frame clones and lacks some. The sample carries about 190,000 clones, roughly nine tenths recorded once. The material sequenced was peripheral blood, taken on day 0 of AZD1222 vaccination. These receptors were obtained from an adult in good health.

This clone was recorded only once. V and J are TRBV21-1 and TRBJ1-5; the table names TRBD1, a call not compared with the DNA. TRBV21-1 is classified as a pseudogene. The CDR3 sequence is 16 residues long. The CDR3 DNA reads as TGTGCCAGCAGGAAGAAGCAAAGGACAGCTTATCAGCCCCAGCATTTT. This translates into CASRKKQRTAYQPQHF.

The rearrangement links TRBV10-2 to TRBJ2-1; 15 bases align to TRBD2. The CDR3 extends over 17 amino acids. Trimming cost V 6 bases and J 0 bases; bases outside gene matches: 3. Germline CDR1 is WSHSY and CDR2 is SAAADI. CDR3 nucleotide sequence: TGCGCCAGCAGCGGGACTAGCGGGGGGACCTCCTACAATGAGCAGTTCTTC. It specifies CASSGTSGGTSYNEQFF.

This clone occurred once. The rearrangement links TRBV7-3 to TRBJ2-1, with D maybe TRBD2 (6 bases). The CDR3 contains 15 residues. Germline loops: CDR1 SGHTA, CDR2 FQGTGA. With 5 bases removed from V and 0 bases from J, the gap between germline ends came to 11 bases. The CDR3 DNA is TGTGCCAGCAGCGACCCGACTAGCTCCTACAATGAGCAGTTCTTC. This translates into CASSDPTSSYNEQFF.

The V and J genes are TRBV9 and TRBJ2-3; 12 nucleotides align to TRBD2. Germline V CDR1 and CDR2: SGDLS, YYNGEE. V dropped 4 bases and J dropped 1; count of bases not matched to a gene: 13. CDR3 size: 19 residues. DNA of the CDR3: TGTGCCAGCAGCCCCCCGCGGCTAGCGGGGGGGCGTGGCACAGATACGCAGTATTTT. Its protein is CASSPPRLAGGRGTDTQYF.

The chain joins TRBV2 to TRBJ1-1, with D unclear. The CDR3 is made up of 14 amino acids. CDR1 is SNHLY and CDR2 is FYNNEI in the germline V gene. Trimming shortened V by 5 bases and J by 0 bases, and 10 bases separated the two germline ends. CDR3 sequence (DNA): TGTGCCAGCAGTTCGGATATACTGAACACTGAAGCTTTCTTT. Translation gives CASSSDILNTEAFF.

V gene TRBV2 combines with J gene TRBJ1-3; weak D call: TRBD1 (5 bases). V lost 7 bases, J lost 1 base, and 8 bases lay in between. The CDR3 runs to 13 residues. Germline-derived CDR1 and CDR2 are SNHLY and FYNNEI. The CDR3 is CASTGLSGNTIYF. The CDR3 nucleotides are TGTGCCAGCACGGGGCTATCTGGAAACACCATATATTTT.

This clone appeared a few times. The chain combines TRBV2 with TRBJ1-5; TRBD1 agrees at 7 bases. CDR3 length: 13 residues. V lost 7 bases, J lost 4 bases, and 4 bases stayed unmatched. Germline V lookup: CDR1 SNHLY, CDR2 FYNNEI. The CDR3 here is CASTRQGNQPQHF. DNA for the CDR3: TGTGCCAGCACCCGACAGGGAAATCAGCCCCAGCATTTT. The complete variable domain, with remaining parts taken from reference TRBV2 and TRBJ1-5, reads EPEVTQTPSHQVTQMGQEVILRCVPISNHLYFYWYRQILGQKVEFLVSFYNNEISEKSEIFDDQFSVERPDGSNFTLKIRSTKLEDSAMYFCASTRQGNQPQHFGDGTRLSIL.

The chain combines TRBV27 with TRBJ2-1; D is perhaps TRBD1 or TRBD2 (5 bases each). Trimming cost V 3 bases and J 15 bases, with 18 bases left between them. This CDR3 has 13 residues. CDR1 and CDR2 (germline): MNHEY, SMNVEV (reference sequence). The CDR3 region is CASSFSNGAGPFF. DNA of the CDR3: TGTGCCAGCAGTTTCTCAAACGGGGCAGGGCCGTTCTTC.

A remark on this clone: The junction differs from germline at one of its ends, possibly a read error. The CDR3 bases are TGTGCTAGCAGCTTAGCGGGGGGGACCCGCAATGAGCAGTTCTTC. The encoded protein is CASSLAGGTRNEQFF. The chain recombines TRBV7-7 with TRBJ2-1, with 11 bases lining up with TRBD2. Germline V gene sequence: CDR1 SSHAT, CDR2 FNYEAQ (reference sequence). The CDR3 is 15 amino acids.

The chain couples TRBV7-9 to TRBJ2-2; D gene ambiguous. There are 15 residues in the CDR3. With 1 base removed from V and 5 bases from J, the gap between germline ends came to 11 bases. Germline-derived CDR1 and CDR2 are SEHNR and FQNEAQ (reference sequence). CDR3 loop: CASSLDPGRTGELFF. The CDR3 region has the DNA TGTGCCAGCAGCTTAGATCCAGGACGTACCGGGGAGCTGTTTTTT.

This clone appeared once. The DNA for the CDR3 is TGCAGCGTTGAAGGGACGGGGTTAACTGGGGCCAACGTCCTGACTTTC. Translated: CSVEGTGLTGANVLTF. The V and J genes are TRBV29-1 and TRBJ2-6; TRBD2 is a possible D gene (5 bases). Germline CDR1 reads SQVTM; CDR2 reads ANQGSEA. Trimming took off 1 base at V and 2 bases at J, with 12 bases between the two ends. The CDR3 consists of 16 residues.